Reported below is one T cell receptor beta chain. No antigen is known for it. These data belong to a study of shared clonotypes between healthy human individuals. Overall study results and limits: Clonotypes that were shared across a handful of donors made up around 5% of naive CD4 clonotypes.

The assay used deep level. How the authors handled the data: Because ImmunoSEQ provided only junction sequences with no quality scores, the filtering differed. The table came from immunoSEQ multiplex PCR; TCRdb's copy has only in-frame clones and leaves some out. Clonal size and the V and J genes are those of that table, whereas D and trimming came from the DNA. The sample has 2 million to 2.5 million clones, about 90% seen once. The CDR3 has 12 residues. V lost 4 bases and J lost 3, with 9 bases in between. Germline V gene sequence: CDR1 SQVTM, CDR2 ANQGSEA. Sequenced material: naive CD4+ T cells from PBMCs. The subset here: CD45RA+ positively selected. This TCR derives from a man younger than 35 in good health. Some clones in this sample may be carry-over from other donors' samples. This chain links TRBV29-1 with TRBJ1-2; D perhaps matches TRBD1 (5 bases). CDR3 in DNA: TGCAGCGTTGTAGTAGGGGACTATGGCTACACCTTC. Translation gives CSVVVGDYGYTF.